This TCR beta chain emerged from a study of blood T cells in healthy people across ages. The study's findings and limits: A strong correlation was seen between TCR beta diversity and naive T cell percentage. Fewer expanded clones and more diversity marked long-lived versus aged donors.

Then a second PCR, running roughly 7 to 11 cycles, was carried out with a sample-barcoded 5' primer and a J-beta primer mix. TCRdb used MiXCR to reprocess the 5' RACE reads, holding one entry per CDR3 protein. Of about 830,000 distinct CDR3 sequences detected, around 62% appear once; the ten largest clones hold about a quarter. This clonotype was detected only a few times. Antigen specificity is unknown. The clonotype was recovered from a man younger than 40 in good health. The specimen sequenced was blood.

The CDR3, as DNA: TGTGCCAGCAGCGTAGAGCTTGCCGTGGATGAGCAGTTCTTC. Translated: CASSVELAVDEQFF. The chain carries TRBV9 and TRBJ2-1; D uncertain. V was clipped by 0 bases and J by 8 bases, with 12 bases between them. There are 14 residues in the CDR3. CDR1 and CDR2 (germline): SGDLS, YYNGEE.